This paragraph reports one T cell receptor beta chain. There are a few counts of this clonotype. Its antigen target is currently unknown. Nothing much larger sits one base from this clone, and base qualities are not available. The data derive from a study of blood T cells in healthy people across ages (dated by TCRdb to about 2015). A note on the overall study: In model experiments, roughly one uniquely barcoded TCR beta cDNA molecule per two T cells was captured by template switching. The donors were split into four age groups: young (average approximately 16 years), middle-aged (about 40), aged (roughly 60) and long-lived (over 75). For two donors (one aged 18 to 30 and one aged 80 or older), the study analyzed two additional independent replicas of 1 million unique cDNA reads from the same blood draw. To avoid experimental bias, donors of different ages were distributed randomly across sequencing lanes. Age-related changes in TCR beta repertoire diversity were measured in the study by deep sequencing normalized with unique cDNA molecular identifiers. Study-wide conclusions, independent of this receptor: Conclusive comparison of naive and antigen-experienced compartments was prevented by the profiling of bulk unsorted PBMCs. The long-lived group showed more naive CD4+ T cells, fewer expanded clones and increased TCR diversity than the aged group, suggesting age selection. Estimates of total diversity based on one million sequenced T cells were considered lower bounds and underestimates. Because donor CMV infection status was unknown, age-related changes in expanded clonotypes were potentially confounded. A strong correlation was found between observed TCR beta diversity and the percentage of naive T cells measured by flow cytometry. As age increased, observed TCR beta diversity per million T cells dropped in a roughly linear way, and a significant reduction was already evident by age 40.

The receptor library was made with 5' RACE. Sequencing relied on an Illumina HiSeq 2500. A second roughly 6 to 11 cycle PCR used a sample-barcoded 5' primer and a J-beta primer mix. A unique molecular identifier was introduced onto each TCR beta cDNA molecule by a template-switch 5' adaptor carrying 12 random nucleotides. Each sample yielded at least 3 million CDR3-containing paired-end reads. First-strand cDNA synthesis was performed from all RNA using the Mint cDNA synthesis kit, with priming by a TRBC-specific oligonucleotide. Following uracil-DNA glycosylase treatment, all cDNA underwent a first 18-cycle PCR with the universal primers M1SS and BC2_uni_R. In the source study's methods: For normalization, 1 million high-quality reads were randomly selected from each sample, with every read carrying a distinct molecular identifier. Reads with shared molecular identifiers were discarded instead of being binned into consensus sequences. CDR3 identification, clonotype clustering and error correction used MiTCR with a Q25 quality threshold and the strictest error-elimination algorithm. Lower-bound total TCR beta diversity was estimated with a nonparametric unseen species model using Euler transformation. In TCRdb, the public reads were trimmed at Q25 with fastp and aligned with MiXCR, with productive beta chains retained. Rows merge per CDR3 protein into single entries with the most common DNA and genes. TCRdb, rather than the study authors, made the V and J calls. Counted in this sample were hundreds of thousands of distinct CDR3 sequences; more than 25% of them appeared once. The ten largest account for roughly 17% of the sample.

V is clipped by 0 bases and J by 6 bases, and the sequence between their germline boundaries is 10 bases long. From its cysteine to its phenylalanine, the CDR3 spans 14 amino acids. This entry keeps only the CDR3 DNA: 42 bases, framed from base 1. The CDR1 and CDR2 encoded by the germline V gene are SGHDT and YYEEEE. Donors were a few dozen systemically healthy Caucasian individuals from Russia aged roughly 6 to 95 years. Each donor gave 8 to 10 milliliters of peripheral blood, drawn into EDTA-treated Vacutainer tubes. Ficoll-Paque density-gradient centrifugation was used to isolate PBMCs, with at least 6.5 million per sample. Total RNA was extracted from PBMCs with Trizol reagent, with at least 5 micrograms obtained per sample. For every donor, an aliquot of PBMCs went through flow cytometry to measure the percentages of naive CD45RAhigh/CD27high T cells.

Sequencing input: blood. The chain couples TRBV5-6 to TRBJ1-5; the D gene identity is not certain. The clonotype originates from a woman older than 75 in good health. The nucleotide sequence is given as TGTGCCAGCAGCTTGGCCCGGGGAAGTCAGCCCCAGCATTTT. Its coded protein is CASSLARGSQPQHF. Joined to the reference TRBV5-6 and TRBJ1-5 proteins, this CDR3 gives the full variable domain: DAGVTQSPTHLIKTRGQQVTLRCSPKSGHDTVSWYQQALGQGPQFIFQYYEEEERQRGNFPDRFSGHQFPNYSSELNVNALLLGDSALYLCASSLARGSQPQHFGDGTRLSIL.